The 13 T cell receptor beta chains in this list originate from one sample, sequenced in a study of blood T cell repertoires in COVID-19. TCRdb keeps only in-frame clones here, not all; method: immunoSEQ multiplex PCR. The sample records tens of thousands of clones, roughly 90% being singletons. Sequenced sample: peripheral blood. Receptors were obtained from a human donor in a cohort sampled during active COVID-19.

The chain combines TRBV15 with TRBJ2-6; possibly TRBD1 for D (6 bases). CDR1 and CDR2 (germline): LNHNV, YYDKDF (reference sequence). CDR3 size: 17 residues. The V gene lost 2 bases and the J gene lost 0 bases, with 11 bases spanning the gap. The CDR3 nucleotides read TGTGCCACCAGCAGACCAGGACAGCTCTCTGGGGCCAACGTCCTGACTTTC. It translates to CATSRPGQLSGANVLTF.

This clone was counted a few times. The sample carries other DNA sequences with the same CDR3. V gene TRBV28 combines with J gene TRBJ1-5; no definite D call. The V gene lost 3 bases and the J gene lost 7 bases, with 7 bases spanning the gap. Per germline, CDR1 MDHEN and CDR2 SYDVKM. This CDR3 contains 12 residues. CDR3 residues: CASSFSGQPQHF. The CDR3 coding sequence is TGTGCCAGCAGTTTCTCTGGCCAGCCCCAGCATTTT.

This clone was seen a handful of times. The rearrangement links TRBV5-1 to TRBJ2-7, with D tentatively TRBD2 (5 bases). Germline V CDR1 and CDR2: SGHRS, YFSETQ. The germline V and J ends were trimmed by 5 bases and 3 bases, with 12 bases remaining between them. This CDR3 has 13 residues. In nucleotides, the CDR3 is TGCGCCAGCAGGGGAGACTGGGTCTACGAGCAGTACTTC. It is translated as CASRGDWVYEQYF.

Comments on this clone: The junction differs from germline at one of its ends, possibly a read error. The chain is built from TRBV6-6 and TRBJ1-5, with 7 bases fitting TRBD1. The CDR3 contains 14 residues. Germline V gene lookup returns CDR1 MNHNY and CDR2 SVGAGI (reference sequence). The CDR3 DNA is TGTGCCAGCACTTACGGGACAGCGAATCAGCCCCAGCATTTT. Protein sequence: CASTYGTANQPQHF.

The gene calls are TRBV30 and TRBJ1-4; D perhaps matches TRBD1 (5 bases). The CDR3 loop spans 15 amino acids. V shed 0 bases and J shed 7 bases, with 15 bases lying between them. Germline values: CDR1 GTSNPN, CDR2 SVGIG (reference sequence). The CDR3 reads CAWSVGQPSGEKLFF. For the CDR3, the DNA is TGTGCCTGGAGTGTGGGGCAGCCCAGTGGTGAAAAACTGTTTTTT.

This rearrangement joins TRBV7-2 to TRBJ1-1, with 7 nucleotides matching TRBD1. Germline lookup yields CDR1 SGHTA and CDR2 FQGNSA. This CDR3 contains 15 residues. V lost 2 bases to trimming and J lost 1 base; unmatched junction nucleotides: 4. The CDR3 nucleotides are TGTGCCAGCAGCTTATACAGGGGCGCGAACACTGAAGCTTTCTTT. Protein product: CASSLYRGANTEAFF.

The rearrangement links TRBV18 to TRBJ2-1; D gene ambiguous. Between the trimmed V and J ends, which lost 5 bases and 10 bases, there was a span of 9 bases. Germline CDR1 KGHSH, CDR2 LQKENI. This CDR3 is built from 11 residues. CDR3 sequence (DNA): TGTGCCAGCTCAGTATCGCGGGAGCAGTTCTTC. Translation gives CASSVSREQFF.

The chain has TRBV4-1 and TRBJ2-7; D is possibly TRBD2 (6 bases). The germline V and J ends were trimmed by 6 bases and 6 bases, with 12 bases remaining between them. The CDR3 is 12 residues long. Germline V gene sequence: CDR1 MGHRA, CDR2 YSYEKL. The CDR3 reads CASSPTGGEQYF. The CDR3 nucleotides read TGCGCCAGCAGTCCCACCGGGGGCGAGCAGTACTTC.

The rearrangement links TRBV29-1 to TRBJ2-7; D not resolved. The V and J ends lost 6 bases and 1 base respectively, with 13 bases between them. The V gene's germline CDR1 is SQVTM and CDR2 ANQGSEA. This CDR3 is 13 amino acids long. CDR3 nucleotides: TGCAGCGTCGTCCCCGAGGTATCCTACGAGCAGTACTTC. Protein: CSVVPEVSYEQYF.

This chain links TRBV7-9 with TRBJ2-3; no clear D gene. The CDR3 consists of 15 residues. Looked up from germline, CDR1 is SEHNR and CDR2 is FQNEAQ (reference sequence). Trimming removed 2 bases at V and 2 bases at J, with 11 bases between. The CDR3 is CASSLTFSITDTQYF. The CDR3 DNA sequence: TGTGCCAGCAGCTTAACCTTTAGTATCACAGATACGCAGTATTTT.

This sequence joins TRBV7-8 and TRBJ2-5, with 10 bases aligning to TRBD2. With V trimmed by 2 bases and J by 2 bases, 2 bases remained unmatched. CDR1 is SGHVS, CDR2 FQNEAQ, per germline. This CDR3 is 15 amino acids long. CDR3: CASSLSGGDQETQYF. CDR3 DNA: TGTGCCAGCAGCTTAAGCGGGGGGGATCAAGAGACCCAGTACTTC.

J is TRBJ2-3 and V is TRBV5-1; 7 positions agree with TRBD1. The trim removed 3 bases at V and 3 bases at J, leaving 4 bases unmatched. In germline, CDR1 is SGHRS, CDR2 YFSETQ. This CDR3 spans 14 amino acids. The CDR3 region has the DNA TGCGCCAGCAGCTCCGGGACAGCTACAGATACGCAGTATTTT. It yields the protein CASSSGTATDTQYF.

This chain joins TRBV13 and TRBJ2-5, with D possibly matching TRBD1 (5 bases). In germline, CDR1 is PRHDT, CDR2 FYEKMQ (reference sequence). Trimming took 2 bases from V and 5 from J, leaving 12 bases between them. CDR3 length: 14 amino acids. The CDR3 loop is CASSLTAGIETQYF. Here the CDR3 DNA reads TGTGCCAGCAGCTTAACGGCAGGGATTGAGACCCAGTACTTC.